The following is a T cell receptor (beta chain) sequence with its context. A read error may produce the germline difference seen at one junction end. The time point: neoterminal ileum biopsy at postoperative endoscopy, about 6 months after surgery. Clones were sequenced by immunoSEQ multiplex PCR, and TCRdb holds only the in-frame ones, with some missing. This table has about 60,000 clones, around nine tenths appearing once. CDR3 length: 18 amino acids. Germline V gives CDR1 SGHRS, CDR2 YFSETQ. These data come from a study of T cell repertoires in ileal Crohn's disease. Source material: ileal tissue. This TCR was sampled from an adult with Crohn's disease. The chain employs TRBV5-1 and TRBJ2-6; 7 bases fit TRBD1. The CDR3 sequence is CASSSPQGQNSGPNVLTF. The CDR3 DNA sequence: TGCGCCAGCAGCTCGCCACAGGGGCAGAACTCTGGGCCCAACGTCCTGACTTTC.